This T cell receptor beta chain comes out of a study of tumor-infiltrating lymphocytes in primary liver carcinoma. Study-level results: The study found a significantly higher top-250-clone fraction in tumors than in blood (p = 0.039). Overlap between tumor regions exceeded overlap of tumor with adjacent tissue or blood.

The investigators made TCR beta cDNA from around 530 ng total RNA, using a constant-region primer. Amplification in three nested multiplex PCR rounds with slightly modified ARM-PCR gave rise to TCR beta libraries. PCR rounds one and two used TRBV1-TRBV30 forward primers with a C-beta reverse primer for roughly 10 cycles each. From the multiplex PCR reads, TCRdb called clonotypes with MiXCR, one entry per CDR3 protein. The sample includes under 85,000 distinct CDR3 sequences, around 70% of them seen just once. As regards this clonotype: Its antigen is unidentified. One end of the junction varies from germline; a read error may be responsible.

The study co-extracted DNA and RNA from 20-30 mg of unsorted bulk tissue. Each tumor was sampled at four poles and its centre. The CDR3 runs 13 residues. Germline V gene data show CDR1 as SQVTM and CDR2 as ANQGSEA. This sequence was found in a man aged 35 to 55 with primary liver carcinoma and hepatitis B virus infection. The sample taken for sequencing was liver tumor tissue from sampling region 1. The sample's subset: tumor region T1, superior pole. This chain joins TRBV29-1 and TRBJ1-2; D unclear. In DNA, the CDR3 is TGCAGCGTTGTTGACATCAAAATCTATGGTTACACCTTC. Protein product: CSVVDIKIYGYTF.